The clone carrying this T cell receptor beta chain appeared many times. Its cognate antigen is unknown. V lost 5 bases, J lost 0 bases, and 9 bases stayed unmatched. The CDR3 runs to 17 residues. The V gene's germline CDR1 is MNHEY and CDR2 SVGEGT. Described time point: newly diagnosed GD, antithyroid drugs for less than 3 months. From PBMCs, RNA was extracted and then used to make the TCR library. The sample comes from a study of regulatory T cells in long-lasting Graves disease. Study-level information: Newly diagnosed Graves' patients had under 3 months of antithyroid drugs. Study results and limitations: New patients shared 1,000 or so public clonotypes, and persistent patients shared more, with approximately 2,600. Limited samples may have lowered accuracy. Persistent disease exhibited a predilection for TRBV28, TRBJ1-2 and TRBJ2-5.

Library construction for TCR beta used iRepertoire HTBI primers and Arm-PCR of CDR3 regions. Via MiXCR, TCRdb re-called the multiplex PCR reads, giving one row per CDR3 protein. The sample lists about 320,000 distinct CDR3 sequences, over 15% occurring once. The starting material was peripheral blood mononuclear cells (PBMCs), obtained at new diagnosis, from a patient treated with antithyroid drugs. This chain links TRBV6-2 or TRBV6-3 with TRBJ2-3, with 9 bases lining up with TRBD2. This receptor was obtained from a female donor with Graves disease. CDR3 amino acids: CASSMGRLAESTDTQYF. In nucleotides, the CDR3 is TGTGCCAGCAGTATGGGAAGACTAGCGGAAAGCACAGATACGCAGTATTTT.